This T cell receptor (beta chain) stems from a study of T cell responses to AZD1222 COVID-19 vaccine. Broader study findings: Donors skewed white British and female; clonal diversity was possibly underestimated. Unmutated variant regions reportedly attract nearly half of all spike-specific TCRs. At baseline, seropositivity was found in only six or seven AZD1222 recipients. A rise in Spike-specific TCR breadth and depth followed two AZD1222 doses.

CDR3 length: 16 residues. J lost 7 bases, V lost 2 bases, and 13 bases had no gene match. Per the germline V gene, CDR1 is MNHEY and CDR2 is SVGEGT. Points on this clone: Its antigen is not known.

Libraries were prepared by immunoSEQ multiplex PCR; TCRdb keeps only in-frame clonotypes and omits some of them. Altogether about 120,000 clones are present, roughly 92% being singletons, with the ten largest covering more than 1.5%. V gene TRBV6-2 or TRBV6-3 combines with J gene TRBJ1-2; 7 nucleotides line up with TRBD1. The sequence derives from an adult who received the AZD1222 COVID-19 vaccine. Sample: peripheral blood, taken 28 days after the second AZD1222 dose. The CDR3 nucleotides read TGTGCCAGCAGTTACCCTGACAGGGTGTGGGGCCTTGGCTACACCTTC. Amino acids: CASSYPDRVWGLGYTF.